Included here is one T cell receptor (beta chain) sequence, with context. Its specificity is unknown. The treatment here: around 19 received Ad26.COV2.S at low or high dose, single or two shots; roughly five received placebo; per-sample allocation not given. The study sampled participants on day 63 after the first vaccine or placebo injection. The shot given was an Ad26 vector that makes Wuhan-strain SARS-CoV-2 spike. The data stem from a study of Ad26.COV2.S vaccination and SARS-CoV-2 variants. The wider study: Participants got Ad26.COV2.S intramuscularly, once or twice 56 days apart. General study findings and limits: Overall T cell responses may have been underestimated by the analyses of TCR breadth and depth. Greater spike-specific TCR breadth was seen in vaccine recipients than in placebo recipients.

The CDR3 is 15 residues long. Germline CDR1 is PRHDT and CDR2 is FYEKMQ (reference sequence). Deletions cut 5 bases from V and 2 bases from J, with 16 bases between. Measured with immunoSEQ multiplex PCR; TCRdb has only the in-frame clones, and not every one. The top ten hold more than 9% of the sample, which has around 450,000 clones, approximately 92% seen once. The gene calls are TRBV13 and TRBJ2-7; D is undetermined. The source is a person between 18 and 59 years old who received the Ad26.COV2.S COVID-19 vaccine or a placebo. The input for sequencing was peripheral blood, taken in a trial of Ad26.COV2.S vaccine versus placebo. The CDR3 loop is CASSRGDDGTYEQYF. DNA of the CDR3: TGTGCCAGCAGCCGAGGCGACGACGGCACCTACGAGCAGTACTTC.